The 27 T cell receptor beta chains below were found in one sample sequenced in a study of cytomegalovirus exposure and HLA in healthy donors. Primers for the PCR totalled 60 Vbeta and 13 Jbeta. The method was immunoSEQ multiplex PCR; TCRdb's version includes in-frame clones alone and lacks a portion of them. The repertoire holds about 160,000 clones, with around four fifths as singletons. Material for sequencing was PBMCs. These TCRs come from a woman in her thirties in good health and CMV-seronegative.

J is TRBJ1-5 and V is TRBV10-3; D is possibly TRBD1 (6 bases). The CDR3 runs to 12 residues. Per the germline V gene, CDR1 is ENHRY and CDR2 is SYGVKD. Deletions cut 4 bases from V and 5 bases from J, with 6 bases between. The CDR3 DNA reads TGTGCCATCAGTGCAGGGGATCAGCCCCAGCATTTT. This gives the protein CAISAGDQPQHF.

The rearrangement links TRBV4-1 to TRBJ2-1; 11 nucleotides agree with TRBD2. Trimming at V came to 4 bases and at J to 1 base, leaving 3 bases not matched to a gene. The CDR3 spans 16 residues. The germline V gene has CDR1 MGHRA and CDR2 YSYEKL. The CDR3 region is CASSPGTSGSYNEQFF. For the CDR3, the DNA is TGCGCCAGCAGCCCCGGGACTAGCGGTTCCTACAATGAGCAGTTCTTC.

This chain connects TRBV30 to TRBJ2-1; TRBD2 is a possible D gene (6 bases). V gave up 1 base and J gave up 0 bases, with 10 bases separating them. The germline V gene encodes CDR1 GTSNPN and CDR2 SVGIG (reference sequence). This CDR3 contains 15 residues. This CDR3 is CAWSGDSSSYNEQFF. CDR3 DNA: TGTGCCTGGAGTGGGGACTCGAGCTCCTACAATGAGCAGTTCTTC.

V and J are TRBV10-3 and TRBJ1-2; a possible D gene is TRBD1 (5 bases). The CDR3 length is 15 residues. Germline values: CDR1 ENHRY, CDR2 SYGVKD. V gave up 4 bases and J gave up 0 bases, with 12 bases separating them. The CDR3: CAISGGLLSNYGYTF. DNA of the CDR3: TGTGCCATCAGTGGGGGACTTCTTTCTAACTATGGCTACACCTTC.

The chain joins TRBV19 to TRBJ1-2; 7 bases are shared with TRBD1. The J segment lost 4 bases and the V segment lost 5 bases, leaving 7 bases of the junction unmatched. CDR1 and CDR2 (germline): LNHDA, SQIVND (reference sequence). The CDR3 has 14 amino acids. CDR3 loop: CASSQGQIGYGYTF. The CDR3 region has the DNA TGTGCCAGTAGTCAGGGACAGATCGGCTATGGCTACACCTTC. The variable domain in full, with the rest retrieved from reference TRBV19 and TRBJ1-2, is DGGITQSPKYLFRKEGQNVTLSCEQNLNHDAMYWYRQDPGQGLRLIYYSQIVNDFQKGDIAEGYSVSREKKESFPLTVTSAQKNPTAFYLCASSQGQIGYGYTFGSGTRLTVV.

V gene TRBV5-4 combines with J gene TRBJ1-2; D uncertain. The CDR3 is 13 residues long. V lost 4 bases to trimming and J lost 8 bases, with 15 bases between them. CDR1 and CDR2 from the germline V gene are SGHNT and YYREEE (reference sequence). CDR3 loop: CASSTRSEGGYTF. The CDR3 DNA sequence: TGTGCCAGCAGCACACGGAGCGAGGGCGGCTACACCTTC. The variable domain in full, completed from reference TRBV5-4 and TRBJ1-2, reads ETGVTQSPTHLIKTRGQQVTLRCSSQSGHNTVSWYQQALGQGPQFIFQYYREEENGRGNFPPRFSGLQFPNYSSELNVNALELDDSALYLCASSTRSEGGYTFGSGTRLTVV.

This chain uses TRBV4-2 with TRBJ2-7; 7 nucleotides line up with TRBD2. The junction had 8 bases not matched to a gene; V was cut back by 0 bases and J by 3 bases. This CDR3 is built from 16 residues. Looked up from germline, CDR1 is LGHNA and CDR2 is YNFKEQ. In DNA, the CDR3 is TGTGCCAGCAGCCAAGATCGAGTGGGGGGGGACTACGAGCAGTACTTC. It specifies CASSQDRVGGDYEQYF.

The chain is built from TRBV11-1 and TRBJ2-7; TRBD1 is a possible D gene (6 bases). The CDR3 runs 13 residues. In germline, CDR1 is SGHAT, CDR2 FQDESV (reference sequence). V was clipped by 5 bases and J by 2 bases, with 10 bases between them. As DNA, the CDR3 is TGTGCCAGCAGCCTTAGGACAGCCTACGAGCAGTACTTC. Amino acid sequence: CASSLRTAYEQYF.

The chain uses TRBV21-1 and TRBJ1-3; TRBD1, the table's D call, lacks a check against the DNA. TRBV21-1 is assigned pseudogene status. The CDR3 is 15 amino acids. The chain's CDR3 is CASTLLQGCGNTIYF. The CDR3 DNA reads as TGTGCCAGCACCTTGCTTCAGGGCTGTGGAAACACCATATATTTT.

The chain uses TRBV20-1 and TRBJ2-5; D unclear. V lost 3 bases, J lost 9 bases, and 8 bases lay in between. Germline values: CDR1 DFQATT, CDR2 SNEGSKA (reference sequence). CDR3 length: 10 amino acids. This chain's CDR3 is CSARVQAQYF. CDR3 sequence (DNA): TGCAGTGCTAGGGTGCAGGCCCAGTACTTC.

V usage is TRBV18 and J usage is TRBJ2-5; D may be TRBD2 (6 bases). The CDR3 spans 15 residues. V was clipped by 4 bases and J by 5 bases, with 17 bases between them. Germline V gene data show CDR1 as KGHSH and CDR2 as LQKENI. CDR3 amino acids: CASSLIPSEGETQYF. Here the CDR3 DNA reads TGTGCCAGCTCACTAATTCCTAGCGAGGGGGAGACCCAGTACTTC.

Here the CDR3 reads CASSFPGTVYEQYF. In DNA form, the CDR3 reads TGTGCCAGCAGCTTTCCCGGGACAGTCTACGAGCAGTACTTC. The J gene is TRBJ2-7, the V gene TRBV11-2; 7 positions match TRBD1. Looked up from germline, CDR1 is SGHAT and CDR2 is FQNNGV. The CDR3 is 14 amino acids. The ends lost 3 bases at V and 3 bases at J; junction bases unmatched: 5.

This clone has a handful of counts. V gene TRBV5-1 combines with J gene TRBJ2-7; 7 nucleotides align to TRBD1. The CDR3 spans 15 residues. V was pared by 0 bases and J by 6 bases, with 9 bases of the junction left unmatched. Germline CDR1 SGHRS, CDR2 YFSETQ. The CDR3 sequence: CASSLDARGQSEQYF. Here the CDR3 DNA reads TGCGCCAGCAGCTTGGACGCGAGGGGGCAGAGCGAGCAGTACTTC.

The V and J genes are TRBV16 and TRBJ2-3; no clear D. Per the germline V gene, CDR1 is KGHSY and CDR2 is FQNENV. The CDR3 has 15 amino acids. V was clipped by 6 bases and J by 2 bases, with 15 bases between them. CDR3 loop: CASSPVGSYTDTQYF. In DNA form, the CDR3 reads TGTGCCAGCAGTCCCGTGGGCTCCTACACAGATACGCAGTATTTT.

The rearrangement joins TRBV30 to TRBJ2-2; 8 bases line up with TRBD2. With 2 bases clipped from V and 10 bases from J, the junction kept 6 bases outside the gene matches. The CDR3 is made up of 13 amino acids. From germline, CDR1 is GTSNPN and CDR2 SVGIG (reference sequence). The CDR3 spells CAWSLTGLEELFF. The CDR3 DNA reads as TGTGCCTGGAGTCTCACGGGACTAGAGGAGCTGTTTTTT.

This chain uses TRBV28 with TRBJ1-4; D might be TRBD1 (5 bases). Germline V gene sequence: CDR1 MDHEN, CDR2 SYDVKM. The germline V and J ends were trimmed by 8 bases and 8 bases, with 21 bases remaining between them. There are 15 residues in the CDR3. CDR3 amino acids: CASGTPLGTGEKLFF. CDR3 sequence (DNA): TGTGCCAGCGGCACGCCGTTAGGTACAGGAGAAAAACTGTTTTTT.

V is TRBV6-5 and J is TRBJ2-5, with TRBD1 matching over 8 bases. V lost 4 bases to trimming and J lost 11 bases; unmatched junction nucleotides: 6. Germline CDR1 is MNHEY and CDR2 is SVGAGI. The CDR3 sequence is 12 residues long. CDR3 in amino acids: CASSFGQGHQYF. In nucleotides, the CDR3 is TGTGCCAGCAGTTTCGGACAGGGTCATCAGTACTTC.

This clone was counted a few times. The gene calls are TRBV5-4 and TRBJ2-1; D ambiguous. V lost 3 bases to trimming and J lost 10 bases, with 11 bases between them. This CDR3 region has 12 residues. Germline CDR1 SGHNT, CDR2 YYREEE (reference sequence). CDR3 coding DNA: TGTGCCAGCAGCTCCCTTGCGGTGGAGCAGTTCTTC. It encodes CASSSLAVEQFF.

This clone was observed once. This CDR3 is CATSAPITGYNEKLFF. CDR3 DNA sequence: TGTGCCACCAGCGCCCCCATAACAGGGTATAATGAAAAACTGTTTTTT. The chain uses TRBV15 and TRBJ1-4, with a possible D match to TRBD1 (6 bases). In germline, CDR1 is LNHNV, CDR2 YYDKDF (reference sequence). V dropped 5 bases and J dropped 4 bases, with 17 bases sitting between them. CDR3 length: 16 residues.

The rearrangement uses TRBV5-1 and TRBJ2-2; the match to TRBD1 covers 8 bases. The CDR3 is made up of 15 amino acids. V shed 4 bases, J shed 4 bases, and the junction held 6 bases outside the gene matches. Germline V gene data show CDR1 as SGHRS and CDR2 as YFSETQ. The CDR3: CASSVQGGLTGELFF. In DNA, the CDR3 is TGCGCCAGCAGCGTACAGGGGGGCCTCACCGGGGAGCTGTTTTTT.

The chain has TRBV7-8 and TRBJ1-5; TRBD1 matches at 10 bases. V gave up 9 bases and J gave up 4 bases; unmatched junction bases: 9. This CDR3 spans 15 amino acids. The germline CDR1 and CDR2 sequences are SGHVS and FQNEAQ. This CDR3 is CASGQGVVGNQPQHF. The CDR3 DNA sequence: TGTGCCAGTGGACAGGGGGTGGTTGGAAATCAGCCCCAGCATTTT.

This clone was seen more than once but under ten times. The V call is TRBV5-4, the J call TRBJ2-6; weak D call: TRBD1 (6 bases). The CDR3 spans 15 residues. The V end was cut by 6 bases, the J end by 1 base, with 11 bases between. Per the germline V gene, CDR1 is SGHNT and CDR2 is YYREEE (reference sequence). CDR3 DNA: TGTGCCAGCACTATGAGGGGGTCTGGGGCCAACGTCCTGACTTTC. This encodes CASTMRGSGANVLTF.

This chain joins TRBV6-5 and TRBJ2-2, with 7 bases matching TRBD2. Trimming at V came to 3 bases and at J to 7 bases, leaving 5 bases not matched to a gene. The CDR3 is 14 residues long. Germline V gene sequence: CDR1 MNHEY, CDR2 SVGAGI. The CDR3 is CASSYAGEVGELFF. CDR3 bases: TGTGCCAGCAGTTATGCGGGGGAGGTCGGGGAGCTGTTTTTT.

This clone is a singleton in its sample. This sequence joins TRBV30 and TRBJ1-3, with D possibly TRBD1 on 5 matching bases. The germline V and J ends were trimmed by 0 bases and 0 bases, with 15 bases remaining between them. There are 17 residues in the CDR3. Germline-derived CDR1 and CDR2 are GTSNPN and SVGIG (reference sequence). CDR3 in amino acids: CAWSVGWGGFSGNTIYF. The CDR3 DNA follows: TGTGCCTGGAGTGTCGGATGGGGGGGGTTCTCTGGAAACACCATATATTTT.

The CDR3 sequence is CASSVTLNTEAFF. In DNA form, the CDR3 reads TGTGCCAGTAGTGTAACTTTGAACACTGAAGCTTTCTTT. The chain recombines TRBV19 with TRBJ1-1; D is unresolved. There are 13 residues in the CDR3. CDR1 LNHDA and CDR2 SQIVND come from the germline V gene (reference sequence). Trimming stripped 5 bases from V and 0 bases from J, with 7 bases between.

The rearrangement uses TRBV7-2 and TRBJ1-1; perhaps TRBD1 as D (6 bases). Germline CDR1 SGHTA, CDR2 FQGNSA. The length of the CDR3 is 15 residues. V lost 5 bases and J lost 1, with 14 bases in between. The DNA for the CDR3 is TGTGCCAGCAGCACCCCACAGGGAGAGAACACTGAAGCTTTCTTT. Its protein is CASSTPQGENTEAFF. Drawing the rest from reference TRBV7-2 and TRBJ1-1, the complete variable domain is GAGVSQSPSNKVTEKGKDVELRCDPISGHTALYWYRQSLGQGLEFLIYFQGNSAPDKSGLPSDRFSAERTGGSVSTLTIQRTQQEDSAVYLCASSTPQGENTEAFFGQGTRLTVV.

The genes are TRBV11-3 and TRBJ2-3; D is possibly TRBD2 (6 bases). Trimming took off 0 bases at V and 2 bases at J, with 9 bases between the two ends. The CDR3 is made up of 15 amino acids. Germline V gives CDR1 SGHNT, CDR2 YENEEA. CDR3: CASSLESGDTDTQYF. CDR3 DNA sequence: TGTGCCAGCAGCTTAGAGTCGGGGGACACAGATACGCAGTATTTT.